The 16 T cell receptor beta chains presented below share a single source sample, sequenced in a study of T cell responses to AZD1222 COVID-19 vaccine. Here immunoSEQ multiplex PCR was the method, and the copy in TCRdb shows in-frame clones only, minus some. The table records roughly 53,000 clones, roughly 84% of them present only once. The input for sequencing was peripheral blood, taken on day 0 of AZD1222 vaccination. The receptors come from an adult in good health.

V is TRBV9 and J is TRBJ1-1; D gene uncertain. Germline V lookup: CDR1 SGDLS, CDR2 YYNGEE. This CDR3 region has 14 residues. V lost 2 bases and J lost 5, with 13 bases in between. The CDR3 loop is CASSVLTSGTEAFF. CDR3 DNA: TGTGCCAGCAGCGTTTTAACTTCGGGGACTGAAGCTTTCTTT.

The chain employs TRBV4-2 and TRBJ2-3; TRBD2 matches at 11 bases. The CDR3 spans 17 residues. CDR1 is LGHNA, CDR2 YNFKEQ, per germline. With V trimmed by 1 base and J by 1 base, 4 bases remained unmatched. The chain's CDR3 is CASSQVVAGGGTDTQYF. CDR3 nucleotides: TGTGCCAGCAGCCAAGTGGTAGCGGGAGGGGGCACAGATACGCAGTATTTT.

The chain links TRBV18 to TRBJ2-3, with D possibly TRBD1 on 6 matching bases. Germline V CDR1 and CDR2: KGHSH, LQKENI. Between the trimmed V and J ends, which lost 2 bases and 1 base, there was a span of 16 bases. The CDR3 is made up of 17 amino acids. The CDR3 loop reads CASSPSAGVRGTDTQYF. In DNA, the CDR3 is TGTGCCAGCTCACCATCAGCAGGGGTGAGGGGCACAGATACGCAGTATTTT.

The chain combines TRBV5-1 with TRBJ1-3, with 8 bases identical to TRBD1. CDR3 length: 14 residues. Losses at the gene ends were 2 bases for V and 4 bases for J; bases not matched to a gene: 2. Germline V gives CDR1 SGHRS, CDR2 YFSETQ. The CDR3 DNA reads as TGCGCCAGCAGCTTACCAGGGGGCGGAAACACCATATATTTT. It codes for CASSLPGGGNTIYF. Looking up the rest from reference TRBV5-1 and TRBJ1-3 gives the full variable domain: KAGVTQTPRYLIKTRGQQVTLSCSPISGHRSVSWYQQTPGQGLQFLFEYFSETQRNKGNFPGRFSGRQFSNSRSEMNVSTLELGDSALYLCASSLPGGGNTIYFGEGSWLTVV.

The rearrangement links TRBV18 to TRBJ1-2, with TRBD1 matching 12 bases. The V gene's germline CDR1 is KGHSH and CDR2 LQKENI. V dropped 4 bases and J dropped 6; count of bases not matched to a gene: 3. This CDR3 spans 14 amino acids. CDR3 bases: TGTGCCAGCTCACGGGACAGGGGGCGGAATGGCTACACCTTC. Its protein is CASSRDRGRNGYTF.

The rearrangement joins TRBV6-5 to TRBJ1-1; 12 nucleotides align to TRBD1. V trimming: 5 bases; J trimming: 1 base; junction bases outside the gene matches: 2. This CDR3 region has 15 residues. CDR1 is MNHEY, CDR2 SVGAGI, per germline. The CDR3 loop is CASSPGQGANTEAFF. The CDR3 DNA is TGTGCCAGCAGTCCGGGACAGGGGGCGAACACTGAAGCTTTCTTT.

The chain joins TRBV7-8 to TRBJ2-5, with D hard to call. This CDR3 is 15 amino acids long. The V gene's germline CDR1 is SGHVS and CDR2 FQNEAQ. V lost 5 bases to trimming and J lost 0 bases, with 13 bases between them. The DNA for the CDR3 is TGTGCCAGCAGCCCAAGGTCGGGTAACCAAGAGACCCAGTACTTC. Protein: CASSPRSGNQETQYF.

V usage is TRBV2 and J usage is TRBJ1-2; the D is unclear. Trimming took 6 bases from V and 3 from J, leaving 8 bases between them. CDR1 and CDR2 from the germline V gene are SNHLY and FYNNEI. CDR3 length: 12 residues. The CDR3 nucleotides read TGTGCCAGCAGGCCGTCGTACTATGGCTACACCTTC. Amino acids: CASRPSYYGYTF.

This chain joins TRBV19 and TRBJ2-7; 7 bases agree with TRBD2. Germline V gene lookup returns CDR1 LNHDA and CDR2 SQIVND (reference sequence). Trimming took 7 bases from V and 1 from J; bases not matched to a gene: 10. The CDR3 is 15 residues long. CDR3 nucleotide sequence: TGTGCCAGTAAGGGGATAGCGGGCCCTTCCTACGAGCAGTACTTC. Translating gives CASKGIAGPSYEQYF.

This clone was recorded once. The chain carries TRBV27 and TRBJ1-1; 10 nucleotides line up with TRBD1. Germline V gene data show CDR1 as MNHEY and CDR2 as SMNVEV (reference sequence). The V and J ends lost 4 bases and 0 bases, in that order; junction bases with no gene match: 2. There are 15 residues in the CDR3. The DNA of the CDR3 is TGTGCCAGCAGTTGGGACAGGGGATTGAACACTGAAGCTTTCTTT. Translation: CASSWDRGLNTEAFF.

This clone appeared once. CDR3 protein: CASSLERGGNTGELFF. The DNA for the CDR3 is TGCGCCAGCAGCTTGGAGCGGGGAGGGAACACCGGGGAGCTGTTTTTT. The gene calls are TRBV5-1 and TRBJ2-2; 7 nucleotides align to TRBD2. Germline loops: CDR1 SGHRS, CDR2 YFSETQ. The CDR3 runs 16 residues. The V gene end was trimmed by 0 bases and the J gene end by 1 base; junction bases not matched to a gene: 3. Complete variable domain (other parts from reference TRBV5-1 and TRBJ2-2): KAGVTQTPRYLIKTRGQQVTLSCSPISGHRSVSWYQQTPGQGLQFLFEYFSETQRNKGNFPGRFSGRQFSNSRSEMNVSTLELGDSALYLCASSLERGGNTGELFFGEGSRLTVL.

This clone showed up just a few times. The CDR3 sequence: CASSLDTADTEAFF. In nucleotides, the CDR3 is TGCGCCAGCAGCTTGGATACAGCTGACACTGAAGCTTTCTTT. The rearrangement joins TRBV5-1 to TRBJ1-1, with D uncertain. The germline CDR1 and CDR2 sequences are SGHRS and YFSETQ. CDR3 length: 14 amino acids. With 0 bases removed from V and 3 bases from J, the gap between germline ends came to 9 bases. Complete variable domain (other parts from reference TRBV5-1 and TRBJ1-1): KAGVTQTPRYLIKTRGQQVTLSCSPISGHRSVSWYQQTPGQGLQFLFEYFSETQRNKGNFPGRFSGRQFSNSRSEMNVSTLELGDSALYLCASSLDTADTEAFFGQGTRLTVV.

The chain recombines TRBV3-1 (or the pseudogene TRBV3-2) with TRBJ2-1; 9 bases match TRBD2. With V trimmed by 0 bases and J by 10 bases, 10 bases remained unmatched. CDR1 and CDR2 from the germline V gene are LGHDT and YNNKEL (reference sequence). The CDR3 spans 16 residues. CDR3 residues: CASSQDGAGGPREQFF. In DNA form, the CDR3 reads TGTGCCAGCAGCCAAGATGGGGCGGGAGGGCCCCGGGAGCAGTTCTTC.

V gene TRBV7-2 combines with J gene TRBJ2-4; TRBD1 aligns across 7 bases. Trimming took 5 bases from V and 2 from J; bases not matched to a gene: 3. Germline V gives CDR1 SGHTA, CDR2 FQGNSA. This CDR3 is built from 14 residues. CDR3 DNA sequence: TGTGCCAGCAGCCAGGGGGTAACCAAAAACATTCAGTACTTC. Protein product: CASSQGVTKNIQYF.

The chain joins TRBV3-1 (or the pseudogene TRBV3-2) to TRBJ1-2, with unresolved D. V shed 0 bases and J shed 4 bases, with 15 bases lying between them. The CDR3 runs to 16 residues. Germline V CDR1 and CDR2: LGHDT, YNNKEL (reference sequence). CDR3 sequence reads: CASSQDGLRRTYGYTF. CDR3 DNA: TGTGCCAGCAGCCAAGATGGCCTTCGACGGACCTATGGCTACACCTTC.

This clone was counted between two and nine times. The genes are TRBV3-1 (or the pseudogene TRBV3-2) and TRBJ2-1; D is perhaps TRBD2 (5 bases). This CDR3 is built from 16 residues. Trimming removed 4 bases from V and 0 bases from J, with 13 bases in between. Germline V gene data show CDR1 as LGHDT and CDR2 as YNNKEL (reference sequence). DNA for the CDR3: TGTGCCAGCAGCCCTATAGCGATGACCTCCTACAATGAGCAGTTCTTC. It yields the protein CASSPIAMTSYNEQFF.